These 10 T cell receptor beta chains came from one sample sequenced in a study of T cells in women clearing cervical HPV infection. TCRdb keeps only in-frame clones here, not all; method: immunoSEQ multiplex PCR. This specimen shows 45,000 to 55,000 clones; the ten leading clones hold around 1.5%. Sample: blood buffy coat. These TCRs come from a woman aged 18-70 years with a cervical HPV16 infection that either progressed to CIN3+ or cleared (not recorded which).

As concerns this clone: From the germline J gene comes the end of the CDR3, since the read stops 3 residues before it. The J gene is TRBJ1-2, the V gene TRBV24-1; 7 bases are shared with TRBD1. Per germline, CDR1 KGHDR and CDR2 SFDVKD. This CDR3 has 13 amino acids. CDR3 sequence reads: CATSDKRQGNYTF. The CDR3 DNA, read in part, is TGTGCCACCAGTGATAAGCGACAGGGCAAC.

A word on this clone: Coverage ceases 3 residues before the CDR3 finishes, and the germline J gene fills in the end. The chain links TRBV5-1 to TRBJ2-2; 7 bases map to TRBD1. V shed 2 bases, J shed 7 bases, and the junction held 8 bases outside the gene matches. This CDR3 has 15 amino acids. The germline V gene encodes CDR1 SGHRS and CDR2 YFSETQ. CDR3: CASSFSTTGIGELFF. The covered CDR3 bases are TGCGCCAGCAGCTTCTCAACGACAGGGATCGGGGAG. Full variable domain (rest looked up from reference TRBV5-1 and TRBJ2-2): KAGVTQTPRYLIKTRGQQVTLSCSPISGHRSVSWYQQTPGQGLQFLFEYFSETQRNKGNFPGRFSGRQFSNSRSEMNVSTLELGDSALYLCASSFSTTGIGELFFGEGSRLTVL.

For this clone: Read coverage stops 3 residues before the CDR3 terminus; the germline J gene supplies the remainder. The rearrangement uses TRBV30 and TRBJ2-1; 9 bases match TRBD1. This CDR3 is built from 13 residues. CDR1 is GTSNPN, CDR2 SVGIG, per germline (reference sequence). The V and J ends lost 2 bases and 6 bases, in that order; junction bases with no gene match: 2. The covered CDR3 bases are TGTGCCTGGAGTTTGGACAGGGGCAATGAG. Amino acids: CAWSLDRGNE. The CDR3 as a whole reads CAWSLDRGNEQFF.

As concerns this clone: From the germline J gene comes the end of the CDR3, since the read stops 3 residues before it. The chain has TRBV6-2 or TRBV6-3 and TRBJ1-6; D is unresolved. The CDR3 spans 13 residues. Germline CDR1 and CDR2: MNHEY and SVGEGT. V lost 8 bases to trimming and J lost 4 bases, with 9 bases between them. CDR3 DNA (partial): TGTGCCAGCCGAGGGCCTTATAATTCACCC. As protein: CASRGPYNSP. The full CDR3 sequence reads CASRGPYNSPLHF.

Notes on this clone: The CDR3 end falls 3 residues outside the read, so it is completed with the germline J gene. This sample also contains other DNA sequences that code for the same CDR3. The rearrangement joins TRBV18 to TRBJ2-1; a possible D gene is TRBD1 (6 bases). Germline loops: CDR1 KGHSH, CDR2 LQKENI. This CDR3 has 14 residues. V lost 3 bases to trimming and J lost 8 bases, with 14 bases between them. The part of the CDR3 DNA that was read is TGTGCCAGCTCACCCCGGACAGTAGACTATGAG. Encoded protein: CASSPRTVDYE. The whole CDR3 region reads CASSPRTVDYEQFF.

With regard to this clone: The observed sequence ends 3 residues before the CDR3 terminus, with the missing tail filled in from the germline J gene. The J gene is TRBJ1-1, the V gene TRBV11-3; D not resolved. Trimming left V 6 bases short and J 1 base short, with 9 bases between. The CDR3 length is 13 residues. Germline V gene data show CDR1 as SGHNT and CDR2 as YENEEA. Incomplete CDR3 DNA: TGTGCCAGCAGTTTCACACAGAACACTGAA. This codes for CASSFTQNTE. The CDR3 reads in full as CASSFTQNTEAFF.

Comments on this clone: The CDR3 end falls 3 residues outside the read, so it is completed with the germline J gene. The genes are TRBV2 and TRBJ1-5; 7 bases line up with TRBD1. CDR1 is SNHLY, CDR2 FYNNEI, per germline. Trimming removed 6 bases from V and 0 bases from J; junction bases left unmatched: 2. This CDR3 region has 14 residues. Incomplete CDR3 DNA: TGTGCCAGCAGCGGACAGGTTAGCAATCAGCCC. Amino acids: CASSGQVSNQP. The complete CDR3 sequence is CASSGQVSNQPQHF. The complete variable domain, with remaining parts taken from reference TRBV2 and TRBJ1-5, reads EPEVTQTPSHQVTQMGQEVILRCVPISNHLYFYWYRQILGQKVEFLVSFYNNEISEKSEIFDDQFSVERPDGSNFTLKIRSTKLEDSAMYFCASSGQVSNQPQHFGDGTRLSIL.

Details on this clone: The sequenced fragment ends 3 residues before the CDR3 boundary, so the rest is inferred from the germline J gene. This chain joins TRBV2 and TRBJ2-7, with TRBD1 matching over 8 bases. After removal of 6 bases from V and 3 bases from J, the junction contained 10 bases not matched to a gene. Germline V gene lookup returns CDR1 SNHLY and CDR2 FYNNEI. This CDR3 has 15 residues. CDR3 bases read: TGTGCCAGCAGGGGGGACAGGTCGCCATTCTACGAG. Translated, it gives CASRGDRSPFYE. In full, the CDR3 reads CASRGDRSPFYEQYF. Variable domain in full (rest from reference TRBV2 and TRBJ2-7): EPEVTQTPSHQVTQMGQEVILRCVPISNHLYFYWYRQILGQKVEFLVSFYNNEISEKSEIFDDQFSVERPDGSNFTLKIRSTKLEDSAMYFCASRGDRSPFYEQYFGPGTRLTVT.

Remarks on this clone: The read terminates 3 residues ahead of where the CDR3 ends, so the germline J gene completes it. This chain links TRBV7-9 with TRBJ2-7; 7 bases fit TRBD2. The CDR3 loop spans 13 amino acids. The germline CDR1 and CDR2 sequences are SEHNR and FQNEAQ (reference sequence). J was trimmed by 2 bases and V by 10 bases; bases with no gene match: 8. The CDR3 loop reads CATNRGGPYEQYF. The sequenced part of the CDR3 DNA is TGTGCCACCAACCGCGGGGGACCCTACGAG. Full variable domain (outside the CDR3, taken from reference TRBV7-9 and TRBJ2-7): DTGVSQNPRHKITKRGQNVTFRCDPISEHNRLYWYRQTLGQGPEFLTYFQNEAQLEKSRLLSDRFSAERPKGSFSTLEIQRTEQGDSAMYLCATNRGGPYEQYFGPGTRLTVT.

Of note for this clone: The read gets to within 3 residues of the CDR3 end, and the germline J gene fills in the rest. V and J are TRBV7-2 and TRBJ1-1, with TRBD1 matching over 11 bases. CDR1 and CDR2 from the germline V gene are SGHTA and FQGNSA. This CDR3 region has 15 residues. The part of the CDR3 DNA that was read is TGTGCCAGCAGCTCGAGGACAGGGGGCACCTACGAG. Translated: CASSSRTGGTYE. The complete CDR3 protein is CASSSRTGGTYEAFF.